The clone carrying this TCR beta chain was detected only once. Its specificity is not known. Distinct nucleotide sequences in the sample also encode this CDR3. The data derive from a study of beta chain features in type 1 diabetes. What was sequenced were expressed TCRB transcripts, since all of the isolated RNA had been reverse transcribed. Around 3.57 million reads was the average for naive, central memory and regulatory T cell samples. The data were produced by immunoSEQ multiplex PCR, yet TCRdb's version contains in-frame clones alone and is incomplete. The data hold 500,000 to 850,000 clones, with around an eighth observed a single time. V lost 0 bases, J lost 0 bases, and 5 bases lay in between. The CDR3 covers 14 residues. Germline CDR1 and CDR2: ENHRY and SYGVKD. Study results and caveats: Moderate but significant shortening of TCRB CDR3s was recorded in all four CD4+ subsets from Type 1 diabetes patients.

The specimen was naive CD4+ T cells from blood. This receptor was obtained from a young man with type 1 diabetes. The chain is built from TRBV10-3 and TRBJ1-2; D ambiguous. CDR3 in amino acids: CAISESGTNYGYTF. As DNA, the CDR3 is TGTGCCATCAGTGAGTCGGGGACTAACTATGGCTACACCTTC.